The source of this T cell receptor (beta chain) is a study of early T cells in non-severe SARS-CoV-2 infection. Unique molecular identifiers were affixed to single, distinct cDNA molecules. TCRdb reanalysed the 5' RACE reads using MiXCR and keeps one entry per CDR3 protein. The table lists under 20,000 distinct CDR3 sequences, approximately 4.7% of them singletons. Germline values: CDR1 DFQATT, CDR2 SNEGSKA (reference sequence). This CDR3 region has 16 residues. Trimming cost V 6 bases and J 1 base, with 21 bases left between them. This clonotype was seen many times. This chain connects TRBV20-1 to TRBJ1-1, with D hard to call. Sequenced input: whole blood. This clonotype was obtained from an adult who was a healthcare worker with PCR-confirmed SARS-CoV-2 infection or an uninfected control (not recorded which). In DNA, the CDR3 is TGCAGTGCCATGACCCAGGATCCGTCTCAGAACACTGAAGCTTTCTTT. This codes for CSAMTQDPSQNTEAFF.